This T cell receptor (beta chain) was recovered during a study of technical replicates of blood from a few donors. The method was immunoSEQ multiplex PCR; TCRdb's version includes in-frame clones alone and lacks a portion of them. The sample has under 90,000 clones; 94% are singletons. The sequenced sample was T cells isolated from PBMCs. This TCR was recovered from a human donor in good health.

CDR3 DNA: TGTGCCAGCAGTCCACTAGCGCCCGTTAACGAGCAGTACTTC. Its protein is CASSPLAPVNEQYF. The chain has TRBV6-1 and TRBJ2-7, with 7 bases identical to TRBD2. The CDR3 loop spans 14 amino acids. Germline loops: CDR1 MNHNS, CDR2 SASEGT. V was pared by 5 bases and J by 5 bases, with 9 bases of the junction left unmatched.